This T cell receptor beta chain was sequenced in a study of the immune and genomic landscape of osteosarcoma. Overall study context: Localized disease at presentation in approximately 80%; approximately 61% were male.

Sequencing was performed with immunoSEQ multiplex PCR; in TCRdb, only in-frame clones are kept and a portion is missing. The table lists over a thousand clones, roughly 72% of them singletons. Study-level points and caveats: Compared with cold C1, the hot C3 cluster had higher, still-low clonality.

This CDR3 has 16 residues. Germline CDR1 and CDR2: MNHNS and SASEGT. Losses at the gene ends were 1 base for V and 0 bases for J; bases not matched to a gene: 3. Turning to this clone: Its antigen is still unknown.

This chain uses TRBV6-1 with TRBJ2-5; TRBD2 aligns across 9 bases. The receptor comes from a man aged 30 to 39 with osteosarcoma. Sequenced: primary tumor tissue from soft tissue. This chain's CDR3 is CASSEGSGGYQETQYF. The CDR3 DNA follows: TGTGCCAGCAGTGAAGGGAGCGGGGGGTACCAAGAGACCCAGTACTTC.